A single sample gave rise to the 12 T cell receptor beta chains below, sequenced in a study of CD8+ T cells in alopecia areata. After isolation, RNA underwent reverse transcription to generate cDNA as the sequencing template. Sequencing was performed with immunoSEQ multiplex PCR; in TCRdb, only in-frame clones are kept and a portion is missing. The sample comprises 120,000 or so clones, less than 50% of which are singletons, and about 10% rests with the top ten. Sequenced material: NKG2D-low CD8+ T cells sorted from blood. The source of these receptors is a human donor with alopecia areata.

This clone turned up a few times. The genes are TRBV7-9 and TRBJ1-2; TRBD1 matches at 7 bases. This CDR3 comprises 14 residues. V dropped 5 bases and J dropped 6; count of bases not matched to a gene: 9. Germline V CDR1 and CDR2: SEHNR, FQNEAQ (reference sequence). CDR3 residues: CASSEGTAQNGYTF. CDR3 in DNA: TGTGCCAGCAGCGAGGGGACAGCCCAAAATGGCTACACCTTC.

Written as DNA, the CDR3 is TGCAGCGTTCTTTCCACCGGGGAGCTGTTTTTT. As protein: CSVLSTGELFF. The chain joins TRBV29-1 to TRBJ2-2; D remains unclear. Trimming stripped 5 bases from V and 4 bases from J, with 5 bases between. Germline CDR1 and CDR2: SQVTM and ANQGSEA. CDR3 length equals 11 residues.

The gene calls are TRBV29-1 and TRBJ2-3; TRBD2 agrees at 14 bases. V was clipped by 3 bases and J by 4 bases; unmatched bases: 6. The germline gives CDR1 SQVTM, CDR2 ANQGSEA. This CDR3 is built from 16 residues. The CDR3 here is CSVEEGTSGSADTQYF. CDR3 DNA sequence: TGCAGCGTTGAGGAGGGGACTAGCGGGAGCGCAGATACGCAGTATTTT.

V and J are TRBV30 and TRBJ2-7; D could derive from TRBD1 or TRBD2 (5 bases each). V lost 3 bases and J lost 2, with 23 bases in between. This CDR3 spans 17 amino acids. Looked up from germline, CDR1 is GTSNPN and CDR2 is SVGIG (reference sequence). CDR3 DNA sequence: TGTGCCTGGAGAATGGGTGCAGGGCCGGGATCAGCCTACGAGCAGTACTTC. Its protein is CAWRMGAGPGSAYEQYF. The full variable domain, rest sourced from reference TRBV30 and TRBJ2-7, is SQTIHQWPATLVQPVGSPLSLECTVEGTSNPNLYWYRQAAGRGLQLLFYSVGIGQISSEVPQNLSASRPQDRQFILSSKKLLLSDSGFYLCAWRMGAGPGSAYEQYFGPGTRLTVT.

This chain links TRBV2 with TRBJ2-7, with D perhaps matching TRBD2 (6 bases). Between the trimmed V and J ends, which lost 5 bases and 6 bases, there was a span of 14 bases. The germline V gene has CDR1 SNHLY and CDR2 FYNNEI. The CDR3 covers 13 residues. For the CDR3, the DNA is TGTGCCAGCAGTCCCACTAGCTACCGCGAGCAGTACTTC. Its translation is CASSPTSYREQYF.

The CDR3 region is CAWSVVGTDEQYF. CDR3 nucleotides: TGTGCCTGGAGTGTAGTGGGCACCGACGAGCAGTACTTC. V and J are TRBV30 and TRBJ2-7; D unresolved. The germline CDR1 and CDR2 sequences are GTSNPN and SVGIG (reference sequence). V was pared by 0 bases and J by 5 bases, with 11 bases between. CDR3 size: 13 residues.

CDR3 protein: CASTWTVGSYNEQFF. DNA of the CDR3: TGTGCCAGCACCTGGACAGTAGGCTCCTACAATGAGCAGTTCTTC. V is TRBV2 and J is TRBJ2-1, with TRBD1 as a possible D gene (6 bases). Trimming removed 7 bases at V and 0 bases at J, with 13 bases between. The germline V gene encodes CDR1 SNHLY and CDR2 FYNNEI. The CDR3 is 15 residues long. The full variable domain, its missing parts supplied by reference TRBV2 and TRBJ2-1, is EPEVTQTPSHQVTQMGQEVILRCVPISNHLYFYWYRQILGQKVEFLVSFYNNEISEKSEIFDDQFSVERPDGSNFTLKIRSTKLEDSAMYFCASTWTVGSYNEQFFGPGTRLTVL.

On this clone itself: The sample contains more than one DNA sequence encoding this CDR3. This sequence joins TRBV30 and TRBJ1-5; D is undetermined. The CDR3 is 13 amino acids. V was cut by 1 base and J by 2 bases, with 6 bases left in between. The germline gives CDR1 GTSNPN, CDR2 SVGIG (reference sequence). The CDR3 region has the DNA TGTGCCTGGAGTGGGGTGGGCAATCAGCCCCAGCATTTT. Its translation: CAWSGVGNQPQHF. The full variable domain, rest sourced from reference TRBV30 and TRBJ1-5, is SQTIHQWPATLVQPVGSPLSLECTVEGTSNPNLYWYRQAAGRGLQLLFYSVGIGQISSEVPQNLSASRPQDRQFILSSKKLLLSDSGFYLCAWSGVGNQPQHFGDGTRLSIL.

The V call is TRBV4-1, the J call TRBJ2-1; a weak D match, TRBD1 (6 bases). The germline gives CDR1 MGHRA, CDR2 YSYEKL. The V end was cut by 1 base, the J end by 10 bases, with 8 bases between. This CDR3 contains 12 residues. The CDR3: CASSQAGTEQFF. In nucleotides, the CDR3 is TGCGCCAGCAGCCAAGCGGGGACAGAGCAGTTCTTC.

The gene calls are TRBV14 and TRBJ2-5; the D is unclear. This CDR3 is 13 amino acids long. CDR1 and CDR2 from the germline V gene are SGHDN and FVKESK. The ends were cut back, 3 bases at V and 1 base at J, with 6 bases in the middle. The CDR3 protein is CASSQTRQETQYF. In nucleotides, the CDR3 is TGTGCCAGCAGCCAGACGCGCCAAGAGACCCAGTACTTC.

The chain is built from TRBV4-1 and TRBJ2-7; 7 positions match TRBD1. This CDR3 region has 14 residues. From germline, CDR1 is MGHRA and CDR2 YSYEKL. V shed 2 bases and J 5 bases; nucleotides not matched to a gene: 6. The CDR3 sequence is CASSQFDRDNEQYF. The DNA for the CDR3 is TGCGCCAGCAGCCAATTCGACAGGGACAACGAGCAGTACTTC.

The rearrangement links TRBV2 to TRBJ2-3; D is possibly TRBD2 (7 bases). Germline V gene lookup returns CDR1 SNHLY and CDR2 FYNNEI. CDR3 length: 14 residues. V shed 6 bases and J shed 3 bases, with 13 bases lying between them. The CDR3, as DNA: TGTGCCAGCAGGAGGGGGGGAGCGACAGATACGCAGTATTTT. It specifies CASRRGGATDTQYF.